This TCR beta chain emerged from a study of human T cells and chemical hapten exposure. Study summary: Small discrepancies in pooled library volume mainly accounted for the varying TCR yields per sample. Overall study findings and caveats: Significantly more large CDR3 similarity clusters were formed by expanded TCRs than by controls.

Of note for this clonotype: Its specificity is not known.

The library gave individual cDNA molecules unique molecular identifiers. TCRdb independently ran MiXCR on the RACE reads; one entry per CDR3 protein. The top ten hold around 10% of the sample, which has 80,000 to 100,000 distinct CDR3 sequences, 25% to 35% seen once. Time point here: patch test 3, about 24 weeks after DPC sensitization. As to treatment: therapeutic diphenylcyclopropenone sensitization with weekly scalp DPC. In every case, blood was obtained before the patch test was applied. The receptor's source is a man in his forties with alopecia areata. Some clones in this sample may be carry-over from other donors' samples. Sequencing was performed on whole blood, taken in connection with sensitization to the hapten diphenylcyclopropenone (DPC).

CDR3 region: CASSLRDRAYNEQFF. The CDR3 DNA is TGTGCCAGCAGTCTCCGGGACAGGGCTTACAATGAGCAGTTCTTC. The chain is built from TRBV12-3 or TRBV12-4 and TRBJ2-1; the match to TRBD1 covers 9 bases. J lost 4 bases, V lost 5 bases, and 6 bases had no gene match. The CDR3 consists of 15 residues.